This T cell receptor (beta chain) was profiled in a study of T cells in Graves' hyperthyroidism and ophthalmopathy. Study-level findings and limits: Most thyroid clonotypes expanded above 0.001 appeared in blood too.

Notes on this clonotype: Its antigen is not identified.

The ends were cut back, 5 bases at V and 1 base at J, with 11 bases in the middle. Germline loops: CDR1 SGHTA, CDR2 FQGTGA. The CDR3 length is 14 residues. The source of the PBMCs was approximately 10 ml of fresh peripheral blood. Authors of the study amplified TCR beta CDR3 regions from RNA transcripts. The study used the HTBI primer set for a first-round RT-PCR of the TCR CDR3. TCRdb reanalysed the multiplex PCR reads using MiXCR and keeps one entry per CDR3 protein. The table records 330,000 or so distinct CDR3 sequences, around 20% of them present only once. The material sequenced was blood. This chain joins TRBV7-3 and TRBJ1-1; D unresolved. The sequence was obtained from a man aged 50 to 59 with Graves' ophthalmopathy. This chain's CDR3 is CASSPTDTNTEAFF. CDR3 in DNA: TGTGCCAGCAGCCCCACCGACACGAACACTGAAGCTTTCTTT.